The 23 T cell receptor beta chains below come from one sample, sequenced in a study of T cell repertoires in cytomegalovirus infection. MiXCR was run by TCRdb on the reads, yielding one entry per CDR3 protein. The sample lists 150,000 to 200,000 distinct CDR3 sequences, less than 25% occurring once. No antigens are known for them. The specimen comprised CD8+ T cells from cultured PBMCs, sampled from culture after CMV antigen stimulation. These receptors all stem from a human donor in good health (CMV status not recorded). Some clones in this sample may be carry-over from other donors' samples.

This clonotype was counted only a few times. The genes are TRBV6-6 and TRBJ2-5; D may match TRBD1 or TRBD2 (5 bases each). Per germline, CDR1 MNHNY and CDR2 SVGAGI (reference sequence). V was cut by 2 bases and J by 1 base, with 8 bases left in between. This CDR3 contains 14 residues. The CDR3 protein is CASSYGTPQETQYF. The CDR3 DNA reads TGTGCCAGCAGTTACGGGACCCCCCAAGAGACCCAGTACTTC.

V usage is TRBV20-1 and J usage is TRBJ1-2; 8 bases agree with TRBD1. The CDR3 has 14 amino acids. Germline V lookup: CDR1 DFQATT, CDR2 SNEGSKA (reference sequence). The V segment lost 2 bases and the J segment 4 bases; nucleotides outside the gene matches: 6. The CDR3 is CSARMQDRAYGYTF. The CDR3 region has the DNA TGCAGTGCTAGAATGCAGGACAGGGCCTATGGCTACACCTTC.

The rearrangement joins TRBV7-9 to TRBJ2-3; TRBD1 aligns across 9 bases. This CDR3 is built from 16 residues. J lost 2 bases, V lost 1 base, and 4 bases had no gene match. Germline V gene sequence: CDR1 SEHNR, CDR2 FQNEAQ (reference sequence). CDR3 residues: CASSLEGQGPTDTQYF. The CDR3 DNA reads TGTGCCAGCAGCTTAGAGGGACAGGGTCCCACAGATACGCAGTATTTT.

V is TRBV11-2 and J is TRBJ2-5; D is unresolved. CDR3 length: 15 amino acids. Germline CDR1 SGHAT, CDR2 FQNNGV. Trimming removed 2 bases at V and 2 bases at J, with 12 bases between. This CDR3 reads CASSLLEMGQETQYF. Written as DNA, the CDR3 is TGTGCCAGCAGCTTACTTGAGATGGGGCAAGAGACCCAGTACTTC. The entire variable domain, with the rest obtained from reference TRBV11-2 and TRBJ2-5, is as follows: EAGVAQSPRYKIIEKRQSVAFWCNPISGHATLYWYQQILGQGPKLLIQFQNNGVVDDSQLPKDRFSAERLKGVDSTLKIQPAKLEDSAVYLCASSLLEMGQETQYFGPGTRLLVL.

This clonotype was seen a few times. CDR3 coding DNA: TGTGCCAGCAGCCCGAAAGGTGCGGGAACAGATACGCAGTATTTT. Protein product: CASSPKGAGTDTQYF. The gene calls are TRBV7-9 and TRBJ2-3, with TRBD2 as a possible D gene (6 bases). The CDR3 extends over 15 amino acids. The germline gives CDR1 SEHNR, CDR2 FQNEAQ (reference sequence). V lost 5 bases and J lost 3, with 15 bases in between.

This clonotype was picked up a small number of times. The CDR3 spells CASSPPGIGGNEAFF. The CDR3 region has the DNA TGTGCCAGCAGCCCGCCGGGGATAGGGGGGAATGAAGCTTTCTTT. The rearrangement links TRBV7-8 to TRBJ1-1; tentatively, D is TRBD1 (6 bases). The V end was cut by 5 bases, the J end by 7 bases, with 20 bases between. Germline-derived CDR1 and CDR2 are SGHVS and FQNEAQ. The CDR3 runs 15 residues.

The CDR3: CASSLEGGLISDEQFF. CDR3 nucleotide sequence: TGTGCCAGCAGTTTAGAAGGGGGGCTAATATCGGATGAGCAGTTCTTC. The genes are TRBV12-3 or TRBV12-4 and TRBJ2-1, with D perhaps being TRBD1 or TRBD2 (6 bases each). This CDR3 is 16 amino acids long. With 1 base removed from V and 8 bases from J, the gap between germline ends came to 18 bases.

V is TRBV7-6 and J is TRBJ1-2, with TRBD1 matching over 10 bases. CDR1 and CDR2 (germline): SGHVS, FNYEAQ. This CDR3 contains 13 residues. V trimming: 5 bases; J trimming: 8 bases; junction bases outside the gene matches: 5. This chain's CDR3 is CASSQGQGRGYTF. CDR3 nucleotide sequence: TGTGCCAGCAGCCAGGGACAGGGGAGAGGCTACACCTTC.

This rearrangement joins TRBV9 to TRBJ2-7, with 7 bases aligning to TRBD1. Trimming at V came to 2 bases and at J to 1 base, leaving 3 bases not matched to a gene. The CDR3 extends over 14 amino acids. The germline V gene has CDR1 SGDLS and CDR2 YYNGEE. Here the CDR3 DNA reads TGTGCCAGCAGCGTCCGGGACAGTTCCTACGAGCAGTACTTC. Encoded protein: CASSVRDSSYEQYF.

The rearrangement joins TRBV6-1 to TRBJ2-7; 9 bases align to TRBD1. Germline loops: CDR1 MNHNS, CDR2 SASEGT. Trimming at V came to 1 base and at J to 4 bases, leaving 11 bases not matched to a gene. The CDR3 length is 17 residues. The CDR3 here is CASSEDDRDRVVYEQYF. Here the CDR3 DNA reads TGTGCCAGCAGTGAAGATGATCGGGACAGGGTAGTTTACGAGCAGTACTTC.

The chain couples TRBV12-3 or TRBV12-4 to TRBJ1-5; D uncertain. The CDR3 is 13 amino acids. Trimming removed 5 bases at V and 3 bases at J, with 8 bases between. CDR3 residues: CASSMLNNQPQHF. CDR3 DNA: TGTGCCAGCAGTATGCTCAACAATCAGCCCCAGCATTTT.

The table lists this clonotype with a few counts. The genes are TRBV12-3 or TRBV12-4 and TRBJ2-1; no reliable D call. V was shortened by 4 bases and J by 3 bases, with 13 bases between the two germline ends. The CDR3 totals 15 residues. CDR3 loop: CASSSPIGHYNEQFF. The CDR3 bases are TGTGCCAGCAGTTCTCCGATAGGCCACTACAATGAGCAGTTCTTC.

CDR3 sequence: CASGTGEETQYF. The CDR3 DNA reads TGTGCCAGCGGAACAGGGGAGGAGACCCAGTACTTC. The chain has TRBV2 and TRBJ2-5; 7 nucleotides match TRBD1. V dropped 8 bases and J dropped 5; count of bases not matched to a gene: 5. Per the germline V gene, CDR1 is SNHLY and CDR2 is FYNNEI. CDR3 length: 12 amino acids.

CDR3 in amino acids: CASRTSYTGELFF. CDR3 DNA sequence: TGTGCCAGCAGAACCTCTTACACCGGGGAGCTGTTTTTT. The chain couples TRBV6-2 or TRBV6-3 to TRBJ2-2; no reliable D call. The V and J ends lost 6 bases and 3 bases respectively, with 8 bases between them. CDR3 size: 13 residues. CDR1 MNHEY and CDR2 SVGEGT come from the germline V gene.

This clonotype was recorded many times. The chain uses TRBV7-2 and TRBJ2-7; 8 bases agree with TRBD2. This CDR3 has 14 amino acids. Germline CDR1 and CDR2: SGHTA and FQGNSA. V was clipped by 4 bases and J by 4 bases; unmatched bases: 6. The CDR3, as DNA: TGTGCCAGCAGCTGGGGACTAGTTGGATACGAGCAGTACTTC. Translated, it gives CASSWGLVGYEQYF.

The V call is TRBV11-1, the J call TRBJ2-7; TRBD1 is a possible D gene (5 bases). The V gene's germline CDR1 is SGHAT and CDR2 FQDESV (reference sequence). V was cut by 0 bases and J by 3 bases, with 12 bases left in between. This CDR3 is 15 amino acids long. The DNA for the CDR3 is TGTGCCAGCAGCTTAGCTGGTGACAGTTTCTACGAGCAGTACTTC. This translates into CASSLAGDSFYEQYF. The full variable domain, completed using reference TRBV11-1 and TRBJ2-7, is EAEVAQSPRYKITEKSQAVAFWCDPISGHATLYWYRQILGQGPELLVQFQDESVVDDSQLPKDRFSAERLKGVDSTLKIQPAELGDSAMYLCASSLAGDSFYEQYFGPGTRLTVT.

The chain employs TRBV12-3 or TRBV12-4 and TRBJ1-6, with 9 bases matching TRBD1. The CDR3 sequence is 16 residues long. V lost 6 bases and J lost 8; bases outside the gene matches: 11. Here the CDR3 reads CASSHTVRDRDSPLHF. CDR3 bases: TGTGCCAGCAGCCACACCGTCCGGGACAGGGATTCACCCCTCCACTTT.

This clonotype is a singleton in its sample. CDR3 sequence: CASSSITGTASSYEQYF. CDR3 nucleotides: TGTGCCAGCAGCAGTATTACCGGGACGGCGTCCTCCTACGAGCAGTACTTC. The chain uses TRBV5-6 and TRBJ2-7; TRBD1 or TRBD2 may be the D gene (5 bases each). The V and J ends lost 4 bases and 0 bases respectively, with 20 bases between them. This CDR3 has 17 amino acids. Germline CDR1 and CDR2: SGHDT and YYEEEE. The entire variable domain, with the rest obtained from reference TRBV5-6 and TRBJ2-7, is as follows: DAGVTQSPTHLIKTRGQQVTLRCSPKSGHDTVSWYQQALGQGPQFIFQYYEEEERQRGNFPDRFSGHQFPNYSSELNVNALLLGDSALYLCASSSITGTASSYEQYFGPGTRLTVT.

Only a few counts were recorded for this clonotype. This rearrangement joins TRBV5-4 to TRBJ2-6; a weak D match, TRBD1 (6 bases). Germline V CDR1 and CDR2: SGHNT, YYREEE (reference sequence). V was trimmed by 0 bases and J by 0 bases, leaving 10 bases between them. The CDR3 extends over 17 amino acids. CDR3 DNA: TGTGCCAGCAGCTTGGAGGGGGTGAGCTCTGGGGCCAACGTCCTGACTTTC. Translated, it gives CASSLEGVSSGANVLTF.

This clonotype was seen repeatedly, ten times or more. This sequence joins TRBV10-3 and TRBJ2-5; 8 bases are a match to TRBD2. The J segment lost 5 bases and the V segment lost 4 bases, leaving 6 bases of the junction unmatched. The CDR3 consists of 14 residues. Looked up from germline, CDR1 is ENHRY and CDR2 is SYGVKD. Here the CDR3 DNA reads TGTGCCATCAGTGCGGGACTAGTACGGGAGACCCAGTACTTC. Its translation is CAISAGLVRETQYF.

This chain joins TRBV11-1 and TRBJ2-7; the D gene could be TRBD1 or TRBD2 (5 bases each). Between the trimmed V and J ends, which lost 4 bases and 3 bases, there was a span of 13 bases. Germline lookup yields CDR1 SGHAT and CDR2 FQDESV (reference sequence). The CDR3 contains 14 residues. CDR3 bases: TGTGCCAGCAGCTACCCCGGGACGGTCTACGAGCAGTACTTC. Its translation: CASSYPGTVYEQYF.

Many counts were recorded for this clonotype. The V gene is TRBV12-3 or TRBV12-4, the J gene TRBJ1-1; no clear D gene. Deletions cut 11 bases from V and 1 base from J, with 5 bases between. CDR3 length: 10 amino acids. Here the CDR3 DNA reads TGTGCCCTCGGGAACACTGAAGCTTTCTTT. It is translated as CALGNTEAFF.

A few counts support this clonotype. J is TRBJ1-1 and V is TRBV7-2, with 9 bases that match TRBD1. The CDR3 covers 18 residues. V shed 7 bases and J 4 bases; nucleotides not matched to a gene: 19. Germline CDR1 and CDR2: SGHTA and FQGNSA. CDR3 in amino acids: CASTNLGGDRVDGTEAFF. The CDR3 nucleotides read TGTGCCAGCACCAATTTGGGGGGGGACAGGGTTGATGGCACTGAAGCTTTCTTT.